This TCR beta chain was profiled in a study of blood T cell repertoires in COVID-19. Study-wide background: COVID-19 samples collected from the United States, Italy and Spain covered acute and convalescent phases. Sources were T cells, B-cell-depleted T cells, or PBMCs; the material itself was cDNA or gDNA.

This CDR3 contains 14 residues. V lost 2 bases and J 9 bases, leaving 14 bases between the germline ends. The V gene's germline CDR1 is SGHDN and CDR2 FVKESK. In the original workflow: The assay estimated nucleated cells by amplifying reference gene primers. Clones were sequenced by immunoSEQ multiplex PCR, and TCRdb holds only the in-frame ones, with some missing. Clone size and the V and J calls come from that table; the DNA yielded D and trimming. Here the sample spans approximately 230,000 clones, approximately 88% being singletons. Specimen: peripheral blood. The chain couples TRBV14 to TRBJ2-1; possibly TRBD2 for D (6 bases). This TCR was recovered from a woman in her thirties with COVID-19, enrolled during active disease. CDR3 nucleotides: TGTGCCAGCAGCCAATGGGACTCCTCGGGTGAGCAGTTCTTC. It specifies CASSQWDSSGEQFF.